This TCR beta chain was sequenced for a study of neurological immune-mediated disorders. Time point: longitudinal time-point 3. This clonotype showed up many times. What it binds is unknown. Germline-derived CDR1 and CDR2 are SGHVS and FNYEAQ. V shed 4 bases and J shed 7 bases, with 8 bases lying between them. The CDR3 has 12 amino acids. Study results and limitations: TCR clonal expansion peaked in HTLV-1-associated myelopathy patients and was lowest in multiple sclerosis patients.

One entry per CDR3 protein results from TCRdb running MiXCR on the 5' RACE reads. The sample consists of tens of thousands of distinct CDR3 sequences, over 9.5% of them appearing once. The TCR sequence derives from a male donor with HTLV-1-associated myelopathy (HAM/TSP). The sequencing input was PBMCs. The rearrangement links TRBV7-6 to TRBJ2-1, with a weak D call TRBD2 (6 bases). The CDR3 region is CASSSGVNEQFF. The CDR3 coding sequence is TGTGCCAGCAGCTCGGGGGTTAATGAGCAGTTCTTC.